Listed here are 11 T cell receptor beta chains from one sample, sequenced in a study of blood T cell repertoires in COVID-19. Here immunoSEQ multiplex PCR was the method, and the copy in TCRdb shows in-frame clones only, minus some. The data contain roughly 250,000 clones, approximately 84% of them seen just once; the ten biggest clones take up less than 4.5%. The source material was peripheral blood. All receptors derive from a man aged 45-65 years with acute or convalescent COVID-19.

This sequence joins TRBV10-2 and TRBJ2-7; 11 bases are a match to TRBD1. The V gene's germline CDR1 is WSHSY and CDR2 SAAADI. The CDR3 spans 14 residues. With 7 bases clipped from V and 0 bases from J, the junction kept 2 bases outside the gene matches. The CDR3 reads CASKGTGGSYEQYF. The CDR3 coding sequence is TGCGCCAGCAAAGGGACAGGGGGCTCCTACGAGCAGTACTTC.

The CDR3 reads CASRPGTGPYQPQHF. The DNA of the CDR3 is TGTGCCAGCAGACCCGGGACAGGGCCCTATCAGCCCCAGCATTTT. The chain recombines TRBV7-2 with TRBJ1-5; 9 nucleotides agree with TRBD1. Per the germline V gene, CDR1 is SGHTA and CDR2 is FQGNSA. CDR3 length: 15 residues. V shed 6 bases, J shed 5 bases, and the junction held 8 bases outside the gene matches.

The chain links TRBV6-5 to TRBJ2-1; 9 bases fit TRBD2. Germline loops: CDR1 MNHEY, CDR2 SVGAGI. This CDR3 region has 14 residues. The trim removed 5 bases at V and 8 bases at J, leaving 7 bases unmatched. In nucleotides, the CDR3 is TGTGCCAGCAGTACTAGGACTAGCGTCCATGAGCAGTTCTTC. It codes for CASSTRTSVHEQFF.

This chain links TRBV5-6 with TRBJ2-1; 10 nucleotides line up with TRBD1. The V segment lost 4 bases and the J segment 3 bases; nucleotides outside the gene matches: 10. The CDR3 is made up of 17 amino acids. CDR1 and CDR2 from the germline V gene are SGHDT and YYEEEE. CDR3 sequence (DNA): TGTGCCAGCAGCATAGGACAGGGGGGTTTCGGCTACAATGAGCAGTTCTTC. It codes for CASSIGQGGFGYNEQFF.

Comment on this clone: Other DNA sequences in the sample encode the same CDR3. V usage is TRBV6-1 and J usage is TRBJ1-1, with D perhaps TRBD1 (5 bases). The CDR3 loop spans 13 amino acids. Between the trimmed V and J ends, which lost 3 bases and 4 bases, there was a span of 9 bases. The germline V gene has CDR1 MNHNS and CDR2 SASEGT. CDR3 amino acids: CASSDQGGTEAFF. The CDR3 bases are TGTGCCAGCAGTGATCAGGGAGGCACTGAAGCTTTCTTT.

CDR3 nucleotides: TGCAGCGTTGAAGTACAGGGTCGGACTGAAGCTTTCTTT. This sequence encodes CSVEVQGRTEAFF. The rearrangement links TRBV29-1 to TRBJ1-1; maybe TRBD1 (6 bases). This CDR3 has 13 amino acids. Germline CDR1 and CDR2: SQVTM and ANQGSEA. The V gene lost 1 base and the J gene lost 5 bases, with 11 bases spanning the gap.

This clone was observed a single time. The V gene is TRBV9, the J gene TRBJ2-7; 11 nucleotides line up with TRBD2. J was trimmed by 5 bases and V by 2 bases; bases with no gene match: 6. The CDR3 sequence is 15 residues long. Germline assignment: CDR1 SGDLS and CDR2 YYNGEE. CDR3 protein: CASSVGLAGGDEQYF. The CDR3 coding sequence is TGTGCCAGCAGCGTTGGGCTAGCGGGGGGTGACGAGCAGTACTTC.

The rearrangement uses TRBV27 and TRBJ2-2; 8 bases map to TRBD2. Germline assignment: CDR1 MNHEY and CDR2 SMNVEV (reference sequence). Unmatched junction bases numbered 14, after V lost 4 bases and J lost 7 bases. The CDR3 sequence is 17 residues long. CDR3 residues: CASSSEQGLGASGELFF. CDR3 bases: TGTGCCAGCAGTTCAGAACAGGGACTAGGTGCTAGCGGGGAGCTGTTTTTT.

DNA of the CDR3: TGTGCCAGCAGAATACGGGAGGGCCCTGGCAATGAGCAGTTCTTC. Amino acid sequence: CASRIREGPGNEQFF. The V and J genes are TRBV6-6 and TRBJ2-1; 8 nucleotides align to TRBD2. J lost 6 bases, V lost 6 bases, and 10 bases had no gene match. The CDR3 has 15 amino acids. From germline, CDR1 is MNHNY and CDR2 SVGAGI (reference sequence).

The chain has TRBV24-1 and TRBJ2-5, with a weak D call TRBD2 (7 bases). This CDR3 contains 14 residues. The V end was cut by 5 bases, the J end by 2 bases, with 11 bases between. Germline-derived CDR1 and CDR2 are KGHDR and SFDVKD. DNA of the CDR3: TGTGCCACCAGTGCCGGGGGGCATCAAGAGACCCAGTACTTC. Amino acids: CATSAGGHQETQYF.

The V and J genes are TRBV2 and TRBJ2-2; 8 nucleotides match TRBD2. After removal of 7 bases from V and 3 bases from J, the junction contained 4 bases not matched to a gene. Germline CDR1 SNHLY, CDR2 FYNNEI. This CDR3 has 14 residues. CDR3 residues: CASKPAGDTGELFF. The CDR3 DNA sequence: TGTGCCAGCAAGCCAGCGGGAGACACCGGGGAGCTGTTTTTT.